This entry features one T cell receptor beta chain sequence. Its antigen is unidentified. This sample was included in a study of a mutant IDH1 vaccine in newly diagnosed glioma. At the level of the study: Earlier therapy was either radiotherapy, temozolomide, or both, and most got both. Study-wide points: Apparently, pseudoprogression bore no relation to changes among the top peripheral T cell clonotypes.

Clones were sequenced by immunoSEQ multiplex PCR, and TCRdb holds only the in-frame ones, with some missing. Of tens of thousands of clones in the sample, 82% were seen once. Per the germline V gene, CDR1 is MDHEN and CDR2 is SYDVKM. V was cut by 3 bases and J by 6 bases, with 12 bases left in between. The length of the CDR3 is 14 residues. The time point: week 47, end of study. Vaccine doses each comprised 300 ug of mutant IDH1 20-mer peptide, with topical imiquimod. Weeks 1, 3, 5, 7, 11, 15, 19 and 23 were when patients received their eight vaccinations. The source is a man aged 18 to 30 with glioma. Some clones in this sample may be carry-over from other donors' samples. The chain joins TRBV28 to TRBJ1-5; D gene ambiguous. Sample: PBMCs, taken from a glioma patient whose treatment included an IDH1 peptide vaccine. In DNA form, the CDR3 reads TGTGCCAGCAGTTTCGATAAAGCAGTTCAGCCCCAGCATTTT. Amino acid sequence: CASSFDKAVQPQHF.